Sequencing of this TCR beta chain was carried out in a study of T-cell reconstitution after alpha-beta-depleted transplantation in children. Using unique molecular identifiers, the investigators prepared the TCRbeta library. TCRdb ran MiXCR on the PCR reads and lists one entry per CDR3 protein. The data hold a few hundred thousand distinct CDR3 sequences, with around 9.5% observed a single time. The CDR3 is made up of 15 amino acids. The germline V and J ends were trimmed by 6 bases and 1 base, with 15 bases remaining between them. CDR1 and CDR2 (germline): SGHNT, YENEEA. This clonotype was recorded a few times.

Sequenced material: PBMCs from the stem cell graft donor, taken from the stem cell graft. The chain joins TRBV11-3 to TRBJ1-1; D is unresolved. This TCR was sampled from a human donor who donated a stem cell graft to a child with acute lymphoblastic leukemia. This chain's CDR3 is CASSKARGSNTEAFF. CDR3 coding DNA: TGTGCCAGCAGTAAGGCCAGAGGATCGAACACTGAAGCTTTCTTT. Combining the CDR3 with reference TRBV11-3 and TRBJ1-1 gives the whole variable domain EAGVVQSPRYKIIEKKQPVAFWCNPISGHNTLYWYLQNLGQGPELLIRYENEEAVDDSQLPKDRFSAERLKGVDSTLKIQPAELGDSAVYLCASSKARGSNTEAFFGQGTRLTVV.